This T cell receptor beta chain derives from a study of siplizumab effects on memory and regulatory T cells. General study points: Siplizumab brought about a significant reduction in alloreactive sequences traceable to unstimulated CD4+ memory cells. Only a minor fraction of alloreactive clones mapped to unstimulated subsets.

Remarks on this clone: What it binds is not known.

The repertoire was sequenced with immunoSEQ multiplex PCR; TCRdb's copy has only in-frame clones and lacks some. The table lists 90,000 to 120,000 clones, 94% of them singletons, with approximately 0.58% in the top ten. The CDR3 length is 16 residues. Germline CDR1 MGHRA, CDR2 YSYEKL. Germline trimming cut 0 bases from V and 4 bases from J; bases unmatched to any gene: 6. This sequence originates from a human donor in good health. The chain is built from TRBV4-1 and TRBJ1-2, with TRBD1 matching over 9 bases. The sequenced sample was Tregs sorted from blood. This CDR3 is CASSQDTDRGAYGYTF. CDR3 coding DNA: TGCGCCAGCAGCCAAGATACGGACAGGGGAGCCTATGGCTACACCTTC.